This entry describes one T cell receptor (beta chain). As yet, its antigen is unknown. This entry belongs to a study of T-cell reconstitution after alpha-beta-depleted transplantation in children. Study outcomes and limitations: Surviving thymic progenitors and recipient T cells were the source of high TCRbeta diversity at day 60 in some patients.

Between the trimmed V and J ends, which lost 0 bases and 5 bases, there was a span of 13 bases. This CDR3 has 16 amino acids. The germline gives CDR1 LGHNT, CDR2 FRNRAP. Researchers prepared the TCRbeta library using unique molecular identifiers, the study reports. TCRdb processed the PCR reads anew with MiXCR; each CDR3 protein has one entry. Of approximately 800,000 distinct CDR3 sequences detected, around 17% appear once; the ten largest clones hold under 6%. This clonotype was sampled from a male patient between 5 and 17 years old who had a stem cell transplant for acute lymphoblastic leukemia, so the T cells may come from the graft donor. V and J are TRBV12-5 and TRBJ1-4, with D uncertain. The sequencing used PBMCs, mostly from graft donor cells, collected 360 days after TCRalphabeta/CD19-depleted stem cell transplant. CDR3 residues: CASGLVAYGFNEKLFF. DNA of the CDR3: TGTGCTAGTGGTTTGGTCGCATACGGATTCAATGAAAAACTGTTTTTT.